Presented here are 21 T cell receptor beta chains from one specimen sequenced in a study of cytomegalovirus exposure and HLA in healthy donors. Amplification used 60 Vbeta primers and 13 Jbeta primers. Clones were sequenced by immunoSEQ multiplex PCR, and TCRdb holds only the in-frame ones, with some missing. The table shows hundreds of thousands of clones, with 76% occurring only once. The sample was PBMCs. These receptors all stem from a man between 18 and 35 years old in good health and CMV-seronegative.

This clone came up once. The chain couples TRBV30 to TRBJ1-1; unclear D gene. CDR3 length equals 13 residues. Per the germline V gene, CDR1 is GTSNPN and CDR2 is SVGIG (reference sequence). The germline V and J ends were trimmed by 5 bases and 5 bases, with 15 bases remaining between them. The CDR3 here is CAWEHKGGTEAFF. CDR3 nucleotides: TGTGCCTGGGAACATAAAGGAGGTACTGAAGCTTTCTTT. The full variable domain, completed using reference TRBV30 and TRBJ1-1, is SQTIHQWPATLVQPVGSPLSLECTVEGTSNPNLYWYRQAAGRGLQLLFYSVGIGQISSEVPQNLSASRPQDRQFILSSKKLLLSDSGFYLCAWEHKGGTEAFFGQGTRLTVV.

This clone was found a few times. The V gene is TRBV29-1, the J gene TRBJ1-5; perhaps TRBD1 as D (6 bases). This CDR3 spans 16 amino acids. Trimming took off 6 bases at V and 1 base at J, with 19 bases between the two ends. Germline V gene sequence: CDR1 SQVTM, CDR2 ANQGSEA. The CDR3 sequence is CSVYLGGGGSNQPQHF. The CDR3 DNA is TGCAGCGTGTATTTGGGGGGCGGGGGGAGCAATCAGCCCCAGCATTTT.

The chain is built from TRBV1 and TRBJ1-3; the table's D call TRBD1 went unverified against the DNA. TRBV1 is marked as a pseudogene. The CDR3 spans 15 residues. The CDR3 loop reads CTSSQEGGPGNTIYF. The CDR3 nucleotides are TGCACCAGCAGCCAAGAGGGTGGCCCAGGGAACACCATATATTTT.

The chain has TRBV6-5 and TRBJ1-2; D not resolved. V lost 6 bases to trimming and J lost 7 bases, with 18 bases between them. The germline V gene encodes CDR1 MNHEY and CDR2 SVGAGI. This CDR3 is built from 14 residues. The CDR3 sequence: CASRPDSTGSGYTF. The CDR3 coding sequence is TGTGCCAGCAGACCCGATTCCACCGGTAGTGGCTACACCTTC.

J is TRBJ2-1 and V is TRBV19, with 8 bases that match TRBD1. The germline V gene encodes CDR1 LNHDA and CDR2 SQIVND (reference sequence). Trimming removed 4 bases from V and 7 bases from J; junction bases left unmatched: 6. The CDR3 length is 14 residues. The CDR3 region has the DNA TGTGCCAGTAGTACCGGACAGGGCCGAAATGAGCAGTTCTTC. It translates to CASSTGQGRNEQFF.

This clone was recorded only once. This chain joins TRBV9 and TRBJ2-5, with 11 bases lining up with TRBD2. Germline values: CDR1 SGDLS, CDR2 YYNGEE. V was clipped by 2 bases and J by 4 bases; unmatched bases: 7. CDR3 length: 16 amino acids. The CDR3 is CASSVTGTSGRETQYF. For the CDR3, the DNA is TGTGCCAGCAGCGTTACGGGGACTAGCGGCAGAGAGACCCAGTACTTC.

This chain uses TRBV15 with TRBJ2-6; D call uncertain. Germline V gene data show CDR1 as LNHNV and CDR2 as YYDKDF (reference sequence). Between the trimmed V and J ends, which lost 3 bases and 0 bases, there was a span of 9 bases. The CDR3 is 16 residues long. CDR3 coding DNA: TGTGCCACCAGCAGCCTCAGGATCTCTGGGGCCAACGTCCTGACTTTC. Protein sequence: CATSSLRISGANVLTF.

This chain connects TRBV10-3 to TRBJ1-1; possible D gene TRBD1, 6 bases. Germline values: CDR1 ENHRY, CDR2 SYGVKD. Deletions cut 5 bases from V and 10 bases from J, with 14 bases between. The CDR3 runs to 12 residues. CDR3 sequence: CAISPGTWRAFF. CDR3 nucleotide sequence: TGTGCCATCAGTCCCGGGACATGGAGAGCTTTCTTT.

DNA for the CDR3: TGTGCCAGCTCACCACGGCAGGGGGTCACCGGGGAGCTGTTTTTT. This sequence encodes CASSPRQGVTGELFF. The V and J genes are TRBV18 and TRBJ2-2; 7 bases align to TRBD1. The germline V gene encodes CDR1 KGHSH and CDR2 LQKENI. The V gene end was trimmed by 1 base and the J gene end by 4 bases; junction bases not matched to a gene: 3. The CDR3 runs to 15 residues.

The rearrangement uses TRBV9 and TRBJ2-1; 12 bases map to TRBD1. The germline gives CDR1 SGDLS, CDR2 YYNGEE. The CDR3 runs to 16 residues. The junction had 7 bases not matched to a gene; V was cut back by 0 bases and J by 9 bases. The CDR3 nucleotides read TGTGCCAGCAGCGTAGGAGGGACAGGGGGCTGGAGTGAGCAGTTCTTC. This sequence encodes CASSVGGTGGWSEQFF.

In DNA form, the CDR3 reads TGCGCCAGCAGCTTGTTTACTAGCGGGTCCTACGAGCAGTACTTC. Its translation: CASSLFTSGSYEQYF. This chain uses TRBV5-1 with TRBJ2-7, with 9 bases identical to TRBD2. This CDR3 comprises 15 residues. V gave up 1 base and J gave up 1 base; unmatched junction bases: 3. CDR1 SGHRS and CDR2 YFSETQ come from the germline V gene.

V gene TRBV11-2 combines with J gene TRBJ2-7; tentatively, D is TRBD2 (6 bases). V gave up 3 bases and J gave up 1 base, with 13 bases separating them. Germline V gives CDR1 SGHAT, CDR2 FQNNGV. CDR3 length: 15 amino acids. The CDR3 nucleotides are TGTGCCAGCAGCTTTGGGGGGAGCCTATCCTACGAGCAGTACTTC. This translates into CASSFGGSLSYEQYF. The complete variable domain, with remaining parts taken from reference TRBV11-2 and TRBJ2-7, reads EAGVAQSPRYKIIEKRQSVAFWCNPISGHATLYWYQQILGQGPKLLIQFQNNGVVDDSQLPKDRFSAERLKGVDSTLKIQPAKLEDSAVYLCASSFGGSLSYEQYFGPGTRLTVT.

This chain joins TRBV7-2 and TRBJ1-5; no definite D call. Germline CDR1 reads SGHTA; CDR2 reads FQGNSA. V shed 1 base and J shed 6 bases, with 7 bases lying between them. The CDR3 runs 13 residues. The CDR3 nucleotides read TGTGCCAGCAGCTTAGAGGGAGGTCAGCCCCAGCATTTT. This codes for CASSLEGGQPQHF.

The V and J genes are TRBV27 and TRBJ2-7; 7 nucleotides agree with TRBD1. Trimming removed 6 bases from V and 6 bases from J; junction bases left unmatched: 11. The CDR3 loop spans 14 amino acids. Per germline, CDR1 MNHEY and CDR2 SMNVEV (reference sequence). Here the CDR3 reads CASSLTGSRREQYF. The CDR3 DNA is TGTGCCAGCAGCCTGACAGGGTCCCGGCGCGAGCAGTACTTC.

The chain has TRBV5-8 and TRBJ1-5; TRBD1 agrees at 7 bases. This CDR3 region has 15 residues. The germline V gene encodes CDR1 SGHTS and CDR2 YDEGEE. V lost 0 bases to trimming and J lost 3 bases; unmatched junction nucleotides: 3. In DNA form, the CDR3 reads TGTGCCAGCAGCTTGGGGACAGGTTCCAATCAGCCCCAGCATTTT. Translation gives CASSLGTGSNQPQHF.

This clone was picked up a small number of times. The rearrangement uses TRBV5-1 and TRBJ2-5; possibly TRBD2 for D (7 bases). V lost 0 bases and J lost 1, with 13 bases in between. The CDR3 is 16 amino acids. Germline V lookup: CDR1 SGHRS, CDR2 YFSETQ. CDR3 sequence: CASSLGGGGRQETQYF. The CDR3 DNA reads as TGCGCCAGCAGCTTGGGGGGGGGCGGCCGCCAAGAGACCCAGTACTTC. Drawing the rest from reference TRBV5-1 and TRBJ2-5, the complete variable domain is KAGVTQTPRYLIKTRGQQVTLSCSPISGHRSVSWYQQTPGQGLQFLFEYFSETQRNKGNFPGRFSGRQFSNSRSEMNVSTLELGDSALYLCASSLGGGGRQETQYFGPGTRLLVL.

The rearrangement joins TRBV7-6 to TRBJ2-3; TRBD2 aligns across 12 bases. V was pared by 5 bases and J by 2 bases, with 23 bases of the junction left unmatched. This CDR3 region has 22 residues. CDR1 SGHVS and CDR2 FNYEAQ come from the germline V gene. The CDR3 bases are TGTGCCAGCAGCCCCTTCTCCGGACTAGCGGGAAATATAATCGCTTTCACAGATACGCAGTATTTT. Its protein product is CASSPFSGLAGNIIAFTDTQYF.

Here the CDR3 reads CASSLHPGTGRTGANVLTF. CDR3 nucleotides: TGTGCCAGTAGTCTCCACCCCGGGACAGGTCGTACTGGGGCCAACGTCCTGACTTTC. The rearrangement joins TRBV19 to TRBJ2-6, with 8 bases matching TRBD1. Germline trimming cut 5 bases from V and 2 bases from J; bases unmatched to any gene: 14. From germline, CDR1 is LNHDA and CDR2 SQIVND (reference sequence). The CDR3 loop spans 19 amino acids.

V gene TRBV27 combines with J gene TRBJ1-2, with D possibly being TRBD1 (5 bases). With 4 bases removed from V and 0 bases from J, the gap between germline ends came to 18 bases. This CDR3 has 17 amino acids. Per the germline V gene, CDR1 is MNHEY and CDR2 is SMNVEV (reference sequence). CDR3 sequence reads: CASSSKGRVRTNYGYTF. CDR3 nucleotide sequence: TGTGCCAGCAGTTCTAAGGGGAGGGTCAGGACTAACTATGGCTACACCTTC.

V gene TRBV7-3 combines with J gene TRBJ2-1; possibly TRBD2 for D (6 bases). The CDR3 is 15 amino acids. Per germline, CDR1 SGHTA and CDR2 FQGTGA. The V end lost 1 base, the J end lost 4 bases, and 11 bases lay between the germline ends. The CDR3 DNA is TGTGCCAGCAGCTTAAGGCGGGGTCTATACAATGAGCAGTTCTTC. It codes for CASSLRRGLYNEQFF.

This rearrangement joins TRBV7-9 to TRBJ2-5, with TRBD2 matching 7 bases. This CDR3 has 17 residues. The germline V gene has CDR1 SEHNR and CDR2 FQNEAQ (reference sequence). J gave up 0 bases and V 5 bases, and 12 bases lay outside the gene matches. Written as DNA, the CDR3 is TGTGCCAGCAGCGACACTCGGAGCGGGACGTACCAAGAGACCCAGTACTTC. Protein sequence: CASSDTRSGTYQETQYF.